Listed here is a single T cell receptor beta chain. The entry originates in a study of blood T cell repertoires in COVID-19. Study overall: Spain, Italy and the United States supplied samples that represented acute and convalescent COVID-19.

The V gene lost 3 bases and the J gene lost 10 bases, with 4 bases spanning the gap. Looked up from germline, CDR1 is MDHEN and CDR2 is SYDVKM. The length of the CDR3 is 10 residues. Source study methods: Cell counts per sample came from amplifying reference gene primers. The repertoire was sequenced with immunoSEQ multiplex PCR; TCRdb's copy has only in-frame clones and lacks some. Clone size and V and J calls were adopted from that table, with D and trimming inferred from the DNA. The profile shows more than 150,000 clones, around 80% of them singletons. This sequence joins TRBV28 and TRBJ2-1; D is undetermined. This clonotype was obtained from a man between 50 and 59 years old who had recovered from COVID-19. The sequenced material came from peripheral blood. CDR3 in amino acids: CASSFREQFF. CDR3 in DNA: TGTGCCAGCAGTTTCAGAGAGCAGTTCTTC.